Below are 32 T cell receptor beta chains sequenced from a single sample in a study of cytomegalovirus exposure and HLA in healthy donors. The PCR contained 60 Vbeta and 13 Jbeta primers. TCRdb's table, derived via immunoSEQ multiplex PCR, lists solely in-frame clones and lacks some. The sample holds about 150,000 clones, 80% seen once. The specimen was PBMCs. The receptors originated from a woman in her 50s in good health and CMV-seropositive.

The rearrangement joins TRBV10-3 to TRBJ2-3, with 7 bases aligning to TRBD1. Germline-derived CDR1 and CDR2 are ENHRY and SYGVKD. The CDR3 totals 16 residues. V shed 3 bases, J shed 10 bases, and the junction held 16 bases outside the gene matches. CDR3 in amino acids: CAISEDRARSGRAQYF. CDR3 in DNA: TGTGCCATCAGTGAAGACAGGGCCCGTTCGGGACGGGCGCAGTATTTT.

The CDR3 DNA is TGTGCCAGCAGCTTAGGGACAGGGGGCTTTGGCTATGGCTACACCTTC. Translated, it gives CASSLGTGGFGYGYTF. The chain couples TRBV7-2 to TRBJ1-2; 11 bases fit TRBD1. Germline V gene lookup returns CDR1 SGHTA and CDR2 FQGNSA. CDR3 size: 16 residues. With 1 base clipped from V and 4 bases from J, the junction kept 5 bases outside the gene matches.

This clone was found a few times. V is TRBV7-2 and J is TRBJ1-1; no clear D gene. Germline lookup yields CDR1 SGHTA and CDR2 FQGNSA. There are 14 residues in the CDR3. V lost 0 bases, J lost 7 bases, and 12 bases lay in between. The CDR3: CASSLASQNGEAFF. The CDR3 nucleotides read TGTGCCAGCAGCTTAGCTTCCCAAAACGGTGAAGCTTTCTTT.

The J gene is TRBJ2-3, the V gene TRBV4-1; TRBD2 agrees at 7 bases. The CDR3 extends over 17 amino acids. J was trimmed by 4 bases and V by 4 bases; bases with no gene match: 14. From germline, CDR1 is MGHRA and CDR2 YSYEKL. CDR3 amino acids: CASSPRRWEGDSDTQYF. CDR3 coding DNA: TGCGCCAGCAGCCCCCGGAGATGGGAGGGTGATTCAGATACGCAGTATTTT.

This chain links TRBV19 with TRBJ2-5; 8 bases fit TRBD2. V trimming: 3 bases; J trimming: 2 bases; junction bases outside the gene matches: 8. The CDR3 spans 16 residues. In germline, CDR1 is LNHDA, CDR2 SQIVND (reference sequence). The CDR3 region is CASSIRTGGPQETQYF. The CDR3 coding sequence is TGTGCCAGTAGTATTAGAACGGGAGGGCCACAAGAGACCCAGTACTTC.

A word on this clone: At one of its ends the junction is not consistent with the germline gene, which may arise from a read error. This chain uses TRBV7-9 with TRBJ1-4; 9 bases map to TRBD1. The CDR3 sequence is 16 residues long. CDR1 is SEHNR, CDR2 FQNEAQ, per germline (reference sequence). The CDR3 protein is CSSSFLQGAANEKLFF. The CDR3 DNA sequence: TGTTCCAGCAGCTTTCTACAGGGGGCGGCTAATGAAAAACTGTTTTTT.

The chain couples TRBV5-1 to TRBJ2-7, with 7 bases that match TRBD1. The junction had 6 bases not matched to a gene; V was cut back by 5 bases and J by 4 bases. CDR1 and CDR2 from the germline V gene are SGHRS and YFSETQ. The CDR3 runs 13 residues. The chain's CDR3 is CASRNDRDYEQYF. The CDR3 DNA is TGCGCCAGCAGGAATGACAGGGATTACGAGCAGTACTTC.

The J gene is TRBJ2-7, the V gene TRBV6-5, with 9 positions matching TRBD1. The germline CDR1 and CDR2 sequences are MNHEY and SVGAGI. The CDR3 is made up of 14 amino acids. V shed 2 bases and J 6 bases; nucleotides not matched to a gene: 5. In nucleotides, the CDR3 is TGTGCCAGCAGTTACCTACAGGGGGCTCGCGAGCAGTACTTC. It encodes CASSYLQGAREQYF.

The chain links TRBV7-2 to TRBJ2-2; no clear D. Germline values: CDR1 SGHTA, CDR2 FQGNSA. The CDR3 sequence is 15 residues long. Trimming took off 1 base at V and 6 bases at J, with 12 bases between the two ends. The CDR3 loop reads CASSLVFALSGELFF. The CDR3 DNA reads TGTGCCAGCAGCTTAGTCTTTGCGCTATCCGGGGAGCTGTTTTTT.

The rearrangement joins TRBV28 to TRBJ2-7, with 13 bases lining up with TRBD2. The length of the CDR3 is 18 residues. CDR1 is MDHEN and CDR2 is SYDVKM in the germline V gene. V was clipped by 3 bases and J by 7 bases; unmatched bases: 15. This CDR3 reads CASSFHAGLAGRMGEQYF. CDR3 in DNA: TGTGCCAGCAGTTTTCACGCGGGACTAGCGGGAAGAATGGGTGAGCAGTACTTC.

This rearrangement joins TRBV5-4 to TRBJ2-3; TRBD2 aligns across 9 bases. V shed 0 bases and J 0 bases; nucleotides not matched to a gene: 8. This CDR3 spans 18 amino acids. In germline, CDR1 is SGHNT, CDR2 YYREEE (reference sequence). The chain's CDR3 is CASSLGLAGTASTDTQYF. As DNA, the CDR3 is TGTGCCAGCAGCTTGGGCCTAGCGGGGACAGCTAGCACAGATACGCAGTATTTT.

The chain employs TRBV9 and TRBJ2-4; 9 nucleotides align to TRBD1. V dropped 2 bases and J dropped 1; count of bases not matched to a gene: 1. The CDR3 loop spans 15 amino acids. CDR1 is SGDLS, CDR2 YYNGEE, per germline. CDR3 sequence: CASSVTGGAKNIQYF. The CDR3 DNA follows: TGTGCCAGCAGCGTCACAGGGGGCGCCAAAAACATTCAGTACTTC.

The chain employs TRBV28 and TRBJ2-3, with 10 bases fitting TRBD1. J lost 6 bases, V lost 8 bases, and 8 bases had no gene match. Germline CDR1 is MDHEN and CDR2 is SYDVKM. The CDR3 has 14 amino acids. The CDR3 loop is CASRRQGAYDTQYF. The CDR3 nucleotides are TGTGCCAGCCGGAGACAGGGGGCTTATGATACGCAGTATTTT.

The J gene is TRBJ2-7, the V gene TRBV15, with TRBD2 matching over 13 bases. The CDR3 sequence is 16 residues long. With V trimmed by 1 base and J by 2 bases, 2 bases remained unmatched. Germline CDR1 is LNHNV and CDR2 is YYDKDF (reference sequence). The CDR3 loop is CATSRGGTSGTYEQYF. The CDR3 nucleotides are TGTGCCACCAGCAGAGGCGGGACTAGCGGGACCTACGAGCAGTACTTC. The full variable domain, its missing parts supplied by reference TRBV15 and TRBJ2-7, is DAMVIQNPRYQVTQFGKPVTLSCSQTLNHNVMYWYQQKSSQAPKLLFHYYDKDFNNEADTPDNFQSRRPNTSFCFLDIRSPGLGDTAMYLCATSRGGTSGTYEQYFGPGTRLTVT.

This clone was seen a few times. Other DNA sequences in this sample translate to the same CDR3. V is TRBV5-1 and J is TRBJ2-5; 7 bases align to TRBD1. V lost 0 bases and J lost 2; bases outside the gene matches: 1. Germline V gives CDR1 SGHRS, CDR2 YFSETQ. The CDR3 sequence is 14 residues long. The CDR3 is CASSLDRGQETQYF. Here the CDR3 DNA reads TGCGCCAGCAGCTTGGACAGGGGACAAGAGACCCAGTACTTC.

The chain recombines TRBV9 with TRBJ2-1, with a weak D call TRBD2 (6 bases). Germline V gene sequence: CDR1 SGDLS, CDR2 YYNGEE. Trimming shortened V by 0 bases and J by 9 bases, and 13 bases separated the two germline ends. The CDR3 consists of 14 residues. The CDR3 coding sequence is TGTGCCAGCAGCGTAGACCCTACCGGGAGTGAGCAGTTCTTC. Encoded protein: CASSVDPTGSEQFF.

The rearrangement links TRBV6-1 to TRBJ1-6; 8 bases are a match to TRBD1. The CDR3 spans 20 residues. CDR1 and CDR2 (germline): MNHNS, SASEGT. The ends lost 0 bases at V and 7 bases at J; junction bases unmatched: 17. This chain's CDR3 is CASSEALSLLLQGGNSPLHF. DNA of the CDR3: TGTGCCAGCAGTGAAGCCTTAAGCTTACTTTTACAGGGGGGGAATTCACCCCTCCACTTT.

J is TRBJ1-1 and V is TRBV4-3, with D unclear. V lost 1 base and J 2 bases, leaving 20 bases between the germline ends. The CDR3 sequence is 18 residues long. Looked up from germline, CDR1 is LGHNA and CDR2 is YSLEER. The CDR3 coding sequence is TGCGCCAGCAGCCAAGCGGGTTTTTTAAAGGTCCAAAACACTGAAGCTTTCTTT. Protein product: CASSQAGFLKVQNTEAFF.

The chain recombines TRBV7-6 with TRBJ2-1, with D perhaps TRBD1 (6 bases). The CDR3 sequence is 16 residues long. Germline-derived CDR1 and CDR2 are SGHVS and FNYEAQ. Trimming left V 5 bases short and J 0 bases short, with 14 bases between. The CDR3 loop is CASSLLKGVSYNEQFF. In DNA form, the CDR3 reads TGTGCCAGCAGCCTCCTCAAGGGGGTCTCCTACAATGAGCAGTTCTTC.

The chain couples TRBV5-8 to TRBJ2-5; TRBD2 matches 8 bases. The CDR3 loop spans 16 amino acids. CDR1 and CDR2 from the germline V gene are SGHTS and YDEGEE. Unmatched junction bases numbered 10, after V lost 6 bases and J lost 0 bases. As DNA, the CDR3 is TGTGCCAGCACCCCGGGGGGGAGAAGGCACCAAGAGACCCAGTACTTC. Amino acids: CASTPGGRRHQETQYF. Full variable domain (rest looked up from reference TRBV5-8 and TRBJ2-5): EAGVTQSPTHLIKTRGQQATLRCSPISGHTSVYWYQQALGLGLQFLLWYDEGEERNRGNFPPRFSGRQFPNYSSELNVNALELEDSALYLCASTPGGRRHQETQYFGPGTRLLVL.

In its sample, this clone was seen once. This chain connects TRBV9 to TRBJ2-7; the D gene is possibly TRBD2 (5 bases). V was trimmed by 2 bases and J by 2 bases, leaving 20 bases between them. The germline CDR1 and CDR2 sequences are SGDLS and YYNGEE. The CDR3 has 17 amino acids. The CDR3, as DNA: TGTGCCAGCAGCGTGTCTCCCCAGCGGACTCTTCCCTACGAGCAGTACTTC. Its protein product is CASSVSPQRTLPYEQYF.

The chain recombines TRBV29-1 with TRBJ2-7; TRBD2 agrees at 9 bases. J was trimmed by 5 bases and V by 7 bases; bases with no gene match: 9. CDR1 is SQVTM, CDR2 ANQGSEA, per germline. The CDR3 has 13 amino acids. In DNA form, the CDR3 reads TGCAGCGCCGCTAGCGGGACCCTAGACGAGCAGTACTTC. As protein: CSAASGTLDEQYF.

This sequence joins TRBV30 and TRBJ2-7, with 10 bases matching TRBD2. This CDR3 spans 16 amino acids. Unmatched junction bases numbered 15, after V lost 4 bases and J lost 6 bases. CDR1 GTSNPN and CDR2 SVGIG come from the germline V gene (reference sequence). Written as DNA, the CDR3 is TGTGCCTGGATGGGGACATATAGCGGGAGGTCCCCCGAGCAGTACTTC. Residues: CAWMGTYSGRSPEQYF.

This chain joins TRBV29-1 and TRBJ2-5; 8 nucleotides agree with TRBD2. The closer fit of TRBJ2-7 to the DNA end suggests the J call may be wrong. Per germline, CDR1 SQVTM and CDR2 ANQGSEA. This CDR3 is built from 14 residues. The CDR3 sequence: CSVKAGLGSHEQYF. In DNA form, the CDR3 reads TGCAGCGTTAAGGCGGGACTAGGTTCCCACGAGCAGTACTTC.

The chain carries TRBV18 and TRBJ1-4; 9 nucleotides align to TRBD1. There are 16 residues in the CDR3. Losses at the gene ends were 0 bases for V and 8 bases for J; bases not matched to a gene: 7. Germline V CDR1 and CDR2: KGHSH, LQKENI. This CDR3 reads CASSPPRDRVGEKLFF. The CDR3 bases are TGTGCCAGCTCACCACCCCGGGACAGGGTCGGAGAAAAACTGTTTTTT.

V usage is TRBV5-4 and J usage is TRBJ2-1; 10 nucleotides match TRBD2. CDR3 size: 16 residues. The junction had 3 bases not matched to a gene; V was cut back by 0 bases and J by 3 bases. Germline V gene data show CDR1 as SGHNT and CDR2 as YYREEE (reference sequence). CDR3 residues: CASSLVAGGNYNEQFF. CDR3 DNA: TGTGCCAGCAGCTTGGTAGCGGGAGGAAACTACAATGAGCAGTTCTTC.

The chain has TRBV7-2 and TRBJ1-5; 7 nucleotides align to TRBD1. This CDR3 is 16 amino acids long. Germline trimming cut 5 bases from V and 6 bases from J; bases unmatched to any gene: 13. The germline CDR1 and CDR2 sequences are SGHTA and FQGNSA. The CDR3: CASSHHYDRVSQPQHF. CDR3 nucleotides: TGTGCCAGCAGCCACCATTATGACAGGGTTAGTCAGCCCCAGCATTTT.

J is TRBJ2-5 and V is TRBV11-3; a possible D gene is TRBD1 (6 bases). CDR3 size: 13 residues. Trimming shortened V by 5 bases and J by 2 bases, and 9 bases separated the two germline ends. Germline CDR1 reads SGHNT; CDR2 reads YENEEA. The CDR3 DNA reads TGTGCCAGCAGCGTCGGACAGCAAGAGACCCAGTACTTC. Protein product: CASSVGQQETQYF.

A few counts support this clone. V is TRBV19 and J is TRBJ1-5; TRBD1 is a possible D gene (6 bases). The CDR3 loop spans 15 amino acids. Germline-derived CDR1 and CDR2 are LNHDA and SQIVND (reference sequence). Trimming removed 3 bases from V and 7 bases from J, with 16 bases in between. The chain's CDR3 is CASSMAGVVGQPQHF. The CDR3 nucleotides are TGTGCCAGTAGTATGGCAGGGGTGGTCGGACAGCCCCAGCATTTT.

CDR3 residues: CASTTPRTGVNIQYF. The CDR3 bases are TGTGCCAGCACCACCCCCCGGACAGGTGTAAACATTCAGTACTTC. This sequence joins TRBV7-2 and TRBJ2-4; 7 bases align to TRBD1. With 7 bases clipped from V and 6 bases from J, the junction kept 12 bases outside the gene matches. The CDR3 contains 15 residues. Germline-derived CDR1 and CDR2 are SGHTA and FQGNSA.

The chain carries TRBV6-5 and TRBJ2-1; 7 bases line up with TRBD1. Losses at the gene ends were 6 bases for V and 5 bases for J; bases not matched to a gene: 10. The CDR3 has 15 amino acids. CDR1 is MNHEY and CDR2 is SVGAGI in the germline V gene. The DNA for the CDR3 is TGTGCCAGCAGGCCTACCGGGACAGCAAACAATGAGCAGTTCTTC. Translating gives CASRPTGTANNEQFF.

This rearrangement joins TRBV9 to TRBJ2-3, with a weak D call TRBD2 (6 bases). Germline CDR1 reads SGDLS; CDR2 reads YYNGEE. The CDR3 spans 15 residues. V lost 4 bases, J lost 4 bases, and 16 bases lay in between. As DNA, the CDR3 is TGTGCCAGCAGCTCCACCGGAGGGCCCGCAGATACGCAGTATTTT. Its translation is CASSSTGGPADTQYF.